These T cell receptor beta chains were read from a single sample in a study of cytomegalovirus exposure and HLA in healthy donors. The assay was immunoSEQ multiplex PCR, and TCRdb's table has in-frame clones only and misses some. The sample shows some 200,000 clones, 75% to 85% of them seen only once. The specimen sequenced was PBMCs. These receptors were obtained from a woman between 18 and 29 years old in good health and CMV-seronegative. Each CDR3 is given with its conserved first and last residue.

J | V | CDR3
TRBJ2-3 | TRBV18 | CASSSGTPDTQYF
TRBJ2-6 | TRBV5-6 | CASSFPWLSGANVLTF
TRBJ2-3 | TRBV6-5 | CASSYTGGALNTQYF
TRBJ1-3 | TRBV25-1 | CASSTGFSGNTIYF
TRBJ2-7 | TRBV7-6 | CASSVGLAGTYEQYF
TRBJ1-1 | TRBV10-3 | CAIGTGVGTGTEAFF
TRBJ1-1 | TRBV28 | CASSLSDREAFF
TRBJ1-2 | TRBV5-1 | CASRRTSGTGARGYTF
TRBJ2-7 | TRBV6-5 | CASSYLQGYEQYF
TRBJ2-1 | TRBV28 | CASRGLTSSYNEQFF
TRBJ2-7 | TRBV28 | CASSFASGRYEQYF
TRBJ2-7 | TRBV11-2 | CASSFSGSAYEQYF
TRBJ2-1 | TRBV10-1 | CASSGAGGNNEQFF
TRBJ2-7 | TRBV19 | CASSIAGNSYEQYF
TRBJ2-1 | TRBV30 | CAWSVLTSGSVEQFF
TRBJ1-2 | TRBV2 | CASSDPGDYGYTF
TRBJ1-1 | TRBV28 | CASRVPQNTEAFF
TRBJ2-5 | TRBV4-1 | CASQGEQETQYF
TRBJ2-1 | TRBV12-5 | CASGPKNPGLAGGHEQFF
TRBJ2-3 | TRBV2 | CASILLLAGGGGSTDTQYF
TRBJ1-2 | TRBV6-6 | CASTQTDTNYGYTF
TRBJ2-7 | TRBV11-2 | CASSFSGQGTYEQYF
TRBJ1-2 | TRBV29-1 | CSVEVWGSDGYTF
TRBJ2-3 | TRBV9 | CASSWTGSSDTQYF
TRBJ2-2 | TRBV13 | CASSVSGANTGELFF
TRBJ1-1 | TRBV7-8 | CASSLARGGFTEAFF
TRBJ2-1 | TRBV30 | CAWSSPDRGYNEQFF
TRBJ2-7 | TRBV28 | CASRPPGQGQSQYF
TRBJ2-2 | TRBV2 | CASTEVGLLDGELFF
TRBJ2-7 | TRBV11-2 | CASSPIAYSATYEQYF
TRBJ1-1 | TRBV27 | CASSYRGRRSEAFF